This TCR beta chain is drawn from a study of Graves' ophthalmopathy and Graves' hyperthyroidism. Amplification from RNA transcripts yielded the TCR beta CDR3 regions. First-round RT-PCR employed HTBI primers, with a second-round multiplex PCR after it. TCRdb called the multiplex PCR reads again in MiXCR, with one record for every CDR3 protein. The sample lists about 400,000 distinct CDR3 sequences, approximately 15% occurring once. Trimming stripped 6 bases from V and 7 bases from J, with 16 bases between. The germline gives CDR1 DFQATT, CDR2 SNEGSKA (reference sequence). The CDR3 extends over 12 amino acids. The sample holds many counts of this clonotype.

The receptor was derived from a woman aged 18-30 years with stable Graves' hyperthyroidism. The sample consisted of peripheral blood. The rearrangement links TRBV20-1 to TRBJ2-7; tentatively, D is TRBD1 (5 bases). The CDR3 DNA reads TGCAGTGCCCGTAGTGAACCAGGGGAGCAGTACTTC. Protein sequence: CSARSEPGEQYF.